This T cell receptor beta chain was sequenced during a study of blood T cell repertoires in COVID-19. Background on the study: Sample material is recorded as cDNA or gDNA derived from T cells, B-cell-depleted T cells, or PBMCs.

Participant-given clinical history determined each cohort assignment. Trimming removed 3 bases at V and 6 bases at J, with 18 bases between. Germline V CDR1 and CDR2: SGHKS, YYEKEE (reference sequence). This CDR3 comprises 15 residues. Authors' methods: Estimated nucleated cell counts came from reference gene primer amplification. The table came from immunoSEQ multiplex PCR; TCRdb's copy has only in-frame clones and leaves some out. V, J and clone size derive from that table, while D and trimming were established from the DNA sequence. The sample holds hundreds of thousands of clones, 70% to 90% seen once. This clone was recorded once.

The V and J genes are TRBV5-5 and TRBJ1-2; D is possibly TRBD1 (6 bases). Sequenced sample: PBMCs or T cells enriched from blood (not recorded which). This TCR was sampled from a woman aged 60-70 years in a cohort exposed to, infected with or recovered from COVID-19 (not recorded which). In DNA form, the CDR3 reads TGTGCCAGCAGCTCTACCCAGAGGGGGGGAGATGGCTACACCTTC. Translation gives CASSSTQRGGDGYTF.